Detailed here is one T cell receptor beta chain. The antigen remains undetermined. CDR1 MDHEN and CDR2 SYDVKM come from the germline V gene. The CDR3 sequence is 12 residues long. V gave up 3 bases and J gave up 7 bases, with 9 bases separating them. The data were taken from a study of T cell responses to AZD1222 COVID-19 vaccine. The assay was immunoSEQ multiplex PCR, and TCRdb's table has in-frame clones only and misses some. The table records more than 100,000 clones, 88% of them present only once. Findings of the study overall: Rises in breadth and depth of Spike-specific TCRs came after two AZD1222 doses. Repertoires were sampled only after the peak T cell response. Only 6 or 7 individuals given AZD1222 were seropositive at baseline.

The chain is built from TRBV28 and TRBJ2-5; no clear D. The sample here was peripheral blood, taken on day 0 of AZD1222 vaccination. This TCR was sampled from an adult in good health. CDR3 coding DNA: TGTGCCAGCAGTTTGGTTTTGGGGACCCAGTACTTC. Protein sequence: CASSLVLGTQYF.